This TCR beta chain was documented in a study of siplizumab effects on memory and regulatory T cells. Here immunoSEQ multiplex PCR was the method, and the copy in TCRdb shows in-frame clones only, minus some. The sample records 75,000 to 100,000 clones, about 95% being singletons. This CDR3 has 17 residues. J lost 8 bases, V lost 1 base, and 9 bases had no gene match. The rearrangement uses TRBV23-1 and TRBJ1-4, with TRBD1 matching over 11 bases. TRBV23-1 carries the ORF label, with uncertain function. The sequence was collected from a human donor in good health. Sequencing was done on a sample of non-Treg CD4+ T cells sorted from blood. The CDR3 protein is CASSQLGTGGSDEKLFF. The DNA of the CDR3 is TGCGCCAGCAGTCAATTAGGGACAGGGGGTTCGGACGAAAAACTGTTTTTT.